What follows are 27 T cell receptor beta chains derived from one specimen sequenced in a study of T cell repertoires in cytomegalovirus infection. TCRdb re-called the reads through MiXCR, storing one row per CDR3 protein. The sample lists 750,000 to 950,000 distinct CDR3 sequences; 25% to 35% were seen once. Their target antigens are unknown. The sample in question was cultured CD8+ T cells from PBMCs, obtained from culture after CMV antigen stimulation. Source of these receptors: a human donor in good health (CMV status not recorded). Some clones in this sample may be carry-over from other donors' samples.

This clonotype has ten or more counts. The CDR3 loop reads CASSGFPGGNQPQHF. In DNA form, the CDR3 reads TGTGCCAGCAGCGGGTTCCCCGGGGGCAATCAGCCCCAGCATTTT. The chain combines TRBV7-2 with TRBJ1-5; D unclear. Germline CDR1 and CDR2: SGHTA and FQGNSA. V was shortened by 5 bases and J by 2 bases, with 13 bases between the two germline ends. The CDR3 loop spans 15 amino acids.

J is TRBJ2-3 and V is TRBV12-3 or TRBV12-4; 9 nucleotides agree with TRBD1. The CDR3 loop spans 15 amino acids. V gave up 2 bases and J gave up 3 bases; unmatched junction bases: 3. Written as DNA, the CDR3 is TGTGCCAGCAGTTTACCCGGGACAGGGACAGATACGCAGTATTTT. It is translated as CASSLPGTGTDTQYF.

This clonotype was recorded many times. J is TRBJ2-1 and V is TRBV7-8; D unclear. The CDR3 runs to 13 residues. CDR1 and CDR2 from the germline V gene are SGHVS and FQNEAQ. The V end was cut by 3 bases, the J end by 7 bases, with 10 bases between. The CDR3 spells CASSLLSENEQFF. For the CDR3, the DNA is TGTGCCAGCAGCTTGTTAAGTGAGAATGAGCAGTTCTTC. Complete variable domain (other parts from reference TRBV7-8 and TRBJ2-1): GAGVSQSPRYKVAKRGQDVALRCDPISGHVSLFWYQQALGQGPEFLTYFQNEAQLDKSGLPSDRFFAERPEGSVSTLKIQRTQQEDSAVYLCASSLLSENEQFFGPGTRLTVL.

This clonotype was counted between two and nine times. The chain recombines TRBV27 with TRBJ2-3, with 12 bases aligning to TRBD1. The CDR3 length is 14 residues. V gave up 7 bases and J gave up 6 bases; unmatched junction bases: 5. CDR1 and CDR2 (germline): MNHEY, SMNVEV (reference sequence). Written as DNA, the CDR3 is TGTGCCAGCATTGGGACAGGGGGCTTGGATACGCAGTATTTT. This sequence encodes CASIGTGGLDTQYF.

The CDR3 DNA reads as TGTGCCAGCAGTTTACTAGCGGGGGGTTTCTACGAGCAGTACTTC. Translated, it gives CASSLLAGGFYEQYF. The V and J genes are TRBV27 and TRBJ2-7; 11 bases line up with TRBD2. CDR3 length: 15 amino acids. The trim removed 2 bases at V and 3 bases at J, leaving 3 bases unmatched. Germline lookup yields CDR1 MNHEY and CDR2 SMNVEV (reference sequence).

The chain employs TRBV12-3 or TRBV12-4 and TRBJ2-7; 13 bases match TRBD2. The CDR3 contains 17 residues. The junction had 14 bases not matched to a gene; V was cut back by 5 bases and J by 7 bases. CDR3 DNA: TGTGCCAGCAGTGGCCGGACTAGCGGGGGCCCCCATCCAGAGCAGTACTTC. Its translation: CASSGRTSGGPHPEQYF.

The V gene is TRBV27, the J gene TRBJ2-4; D remains ambiguous. Trimming removed 6 bases at V and 4 bases at J, with 16 bases between. The CDR3 loop spans 15 amino acids. Per the germline V gene, CDR1 is MNHEY and CDR2 is SMNVEV (reference sequence). The CDR3 DNA follows: TGTGCCAGCAGGTTCAGGTTTGGGTCGAAAAACATTCAGTACTTC. It codes for CASRFRFGSKNIQYF.

This clonotype was found many times. The chain has TRBV7-2 and TRBJ1-1; D is ambiguous. The V end lost 10 bases, the J end lost 2 bases, and 20 bases lay between the germline ends. Germline V gives CDR1 SGHTA, CDR2 FQGNSA. The CDR3 sequence is 15 residues long. In nucleotides, the CDR3 is TGTGCCATCACGCGCGCGGTGTCGGGTAACACTGAAGCTTTCTTT. Translation: CAITRAVSGNTEAFF.

This clonotype was seen only a few times. J is TRBJ1-2 and V is TRBV7-9, with 9 bases lining up with TRBD1. Unmatched junction bases numbered 10, after V lost 5 bases and J lost 3 bases. This CDR3 contains 16 residues. Per germline, CDR1 SEHNR and CDR2 FQNEAQ (reference sequence). The CDR3 DNA sequence: TGTGCCAGCAGCGCCCCCGGGACAGGGAGAGACTATGGCTACACCTTC. This sequence encodes CASSAPGTGRDYGYTF.

The chain carries TRBV6-6 and TRBJ2-1; D is perhaps TRBD1 (6 bases). V was clipped by 6 bases and J by 6 bases, with 15 bases between them. Germline V gives CDR1 MNHNY, CDR2 SVGAGI (reference sequence). This CDR3 has 14 residues. As DNA, the CDR3 is TGTGCCAGCAGATATCGGACAGAGATCAATGAGCAGTTCTTC. It translates to CASRYRTEINEQFF.

This sequence joins TRBV6-2 or TRBV6-3 and TRBJ2-7; no clear D gene. Trimming took 5 bases from V and 6 from J, leaving 14 bases between them. CDR3 length: 13 amino acids. The germline V gene encodes CDR1 MNHEY and CDR2 SVGEGT. CDR3 nucleotide sequence: TGTGCCAGCAGTGAAACTTTTGGATCCGAGCAGTACGTC. Its protein product is CASSETFGSEQYV.

This clonotype was counted a few times. The genes are TRBV7-3 and TRBJ2-3; 9 bases line up with TRBD2. The length of the CDR3 is 18 residues. V lost 1 base to trimming and J lost 6 bases; unmatched junction nucleotides: 14. The germline CDR1 and CDR2 sequences are SGHTA and FQGTGA. In DNA, the CDR3 is TGTGCCAGCAGCTTAAAGACCCTCTCGCGGGGGGGCGGGGATACGCAGTATTTT. The encoded protein is CASSLKTLSRGGGDTQYF. The full variable domain, in which reference TRBV7-3 and TRBJ2-3 provide the parts outside the CDR3, is GAGVSQTPSNKVTEKGKYVELRCDPISGHTALYWYRQSLGQGPEFLIYFQGTGAADDSGLPNDRFFAVRPEGSVSTLKIQRTERGDSAVYLCASSLKTLSRGGGDTQYFGPGTRLTVL.

V is TRBV28 and J is TRBJ2-5; D may be TRBD1 (5 bases). V was pared by 1 base and J by 4 bases, with 13 bases between. CDR3 length: 15 amino acids. Germline V gene sequence: CDR1 MDHEN, CDR2 SYDVKM. CDR3 amino acids: CASSLYPAQAETQYF. In DNA, the CDR3 is TGTGCCAGCAGTTTATACCCGGCACAGGCAGAGACCCAGTACTTC. Based on the CDR3 plus reference TRBV28 and TRBJ2-5, the full variable domain is DVKVTQSSRYLVKRTGEKVFLECVQDMDHENMFWYRQDPGLGLRLIYFSYDVKMKEKGDIPEGYSVSREKKERFSLILESASTNQTSMYLCASSLYPAQAETQYFGPGTRLLVL.

Turning to this clonotype: Since a much larger clone is just one base distant, this may be a read error. The chain joins TRBV7-2 to TRBJ2-3; D remains unclear. Germline V gives CDR1 SGHTA, CDR2 FQGNSA. This CDR3 region has 18 residues. The V gene lost 4 bases and the J gene lost 2 bases, with 22 bases spanning the gap. The CDR3 nucleotides read TGTGCCAGCAGCTCACCGAAACTGGGCAGGATGTTCACAGATACGCAGTATTTT. Its translation: CASSSPKLGRMFTDTQYF.

The rearrangement links TRBV12-3 or TRBV12-4 to TRBJ1-6, with 7 bases that match TRBD1. The CDR3 is made up of 14 amino acids. The V and J ends lost 3 bases and 9 bases, in that order; junction bases with no gene match: 5. The CDR3 DNA reads TGTGCCAGCAGTTTTACAGGGGAAGGTTCACCCCTCCACTTT. Protein product: CASSFTGEGSPLHF.

The chain joins TRBV4-2 to TRBJ2-1; 8 bases align to TRBD2. Germline CDR1 reads LGHNA; CDR2 reads YNFKEQ. The CDR3 has 15 residues. J lost 9 bases, V lost 0 bases, and 7 bases had no gene match. Written as DNA, the CDR3 is TGTGCCAGCAGCCAAGAGTACGGGGGGGCCAGTGAGCAGTTCTTC. Protein product: CASSQEYGGASEQFF.

This chain uses TRBV6-6 with TRBJ2-5; D ambiguous. V lost 8 bases and J lost 4, with 8 bases in between. Germline values: CDR1 MNHNY, CDR2 SVGAGI (reference sequence). CDR3 length equals 11 residues. The CDR3 reads CASLIGETQYF. The CDR3 bases are TGTGCCAGCCTAATCGGAGAGACCCAGTACTTC.

This chain connects TRBV7-9 to TRBJ2-2; D is ambiguous. Trimming stripped 11 bases from V and 1 base from J, with 11 bases between. Germline V gives CDR1 SEHNR, CDR2 FQNEAQ (reference sequence). This CDR3 is built from 13 residues. DNA of the CDR3: TGTGCCGGCGTTAGAGGGAACACCGGGGAGCTGTTTTTT. Protein: CAGVRGNTGELFF.

This clonotype was detected only a few times. The V gene is TRBV7-9, the J gene TRBJ2-3; TRBD1 is a possible D gene (6 bases). The CDR3 consists of 18 residues. The V end was cut by 5 bases, the J end by 0 bases, with 21 bases between. Germline V CDR1 and CDR2: SEHNR, FQNEAQ (reference sequence). The CDR3 DNA follows: TGTGCCAGCAGCCATCCAGCCAGGGGTTACATCAGCACAGATACGCAGTATTTT. It codes for CASSHPARGYISTDTQYF. The full variable domain, rest sourced from reference TRBV7-9 and TRBJ2-3, is DTGVSQNPRHKITKRGQNVTFRCDPISEHNRLYWYRQTLGQGPEFLTYFQNEAQLEKSRLLSDRFSAERPKGSFSTLEIQRTEQGDSAMYLCASSHPARGYISTDTQYFGPGTRLTVL.

V gene TRBV12-3 or TRBV12-4 combines with J gene TRBJ1-1; no reliable D call. Trimming took off 5 bases at V and 3 bases at J, with 16 bases between the two ends. This CDR3 comprises 15 residues. Written as DNA, the CDR3 is TGTGCCAGCAGTGCCTCATCGGGTGGCGACACTGAAGCTTTCTTT. It translates to CASSASSGGDTEAFF.

This sequence joins TRBV7-2 and TRBJ2-1; 9 positions match TRBD2. The CDR3 is 16 amino acids. The trim removed 3 bases at V and 2 bases at J, leaving 5 bases unmatched. Germline-derived CDR1 and CDR2 are SGHTA and FQGNSA. The DNA for the CDR3 is TGTGCCAGCAGCTTCAGCGGGGGGTTGCCCTACAATGAGCAGTTCTTC. It is translated as CASSFSGGLPYNEQFF.

In this sample, this clonotype turned up a few times. The chain has TRBV4-3 and TRBJ1-1, with D possibly being TRBD1 (6 bases). Germline CDR1 reads LGHNA; CDR2 reads YSLEER. The germline V and J ends were trimmed by 2 bases and 5 bases, with 15 bases remaining between them. This CDR3 spans 15 amino acids. In DNA, the CDR3 is TGCGCCAGCAGCCAATCAGGGGTCGGGTGGACTGAAGCTTTCTTT. Its translation is CASSQSGVGWTEAFF.

The sample holds one count of this clonotype. The rearrangement uses TRBV19 and TRBJ2-7; no firm D call. V lost 3 bases, J lost 2 bases, and 11 bases lay in between. The length of the CDR3 is 14 residues. From germline, CDR1 is LNHDA and CDR2 SQIVND (reference sequence). The CDR3 spells CASSIGPNTYEQYF. The CDR3 nucleotides read TGTGCCAGTAGTATCGGACCCAACACCTACGAGCAGTACTTC.

This clonotype was seen a handful of times. The J gene is TRBJ1-2, the V gene TRBV27, with D possibly matching TRBD1 (6 bases). The CDR3 extends over 15 amino acids. Trimming cost V 5 bases and J 5 bases, with 18 bases left between them. Germline CDR1 and CDR2: MNHEY and SMNVEV (reference sequence). The CDR3, as DNA: TGTGCCAGCAGTCCTTCCTCCGGGACACTTTATGGCTACACCTTC. It translates to CASSPSSGTLYGYTF.

Details on this clonotype: The germline gene is not matched at one end of the junction; a read error may be the cause. This sequence joins TRBV4-1 and TRBJ2-3, with D possibly called TRBD1 or TRBD2 (5 bases each). Germline CDR1 and CDR2: MGHRA and YSYEKL. The CDR3 runs 17 residues. CDR3 amino acids: CASSQDGAGSRTDTQYF. In DNA form, the CDR3 reads TGTGCCAGCAGCCAAGATGGGGCGGGTTCCCGCACAGATACGCAGTATTTT.

In its sample, this clonotype was seen many times. J is TRBJ2-7 and V is TRBV7-8, with 10 bases fitting TRBD2. Germline V gene lookup returns CDR1 SGHVS and CDR2 FQNEAQ. The CDR3 is made up of 14 amino acids. V dropped 2 bases and J dropped 3; count of bases not matched to a gene: 1. The CDR3 coding sequence is TGTGCCAGCAGCTTACAGCGGGGGGGCTACGAGCAGTACTTC. Its translation is CASSLQRGGYEQYF.

This clonotype was seen a few times. The gene calls are TRBV4-1 and TRBJ1-5; D possibly corresponds to TRBD1 (5 bases). Germline V lookup: CDR1 MGHRA, CDR2 YSYEKL. The CDR3 sequence is 14 residues long. V shed 3 bases and J shed 3 bases, with 9 bases lying between them. CDR3 protein: CASSQGPINQPQHF. CDR3 nucleotide sequence: TGCGCCAGCAGCCAGGGACCGATCAATCAGCCCCAGCATTTT.